This T cell receptor (beta chain) came from a study of a mutant IDH1 vaccine in newly diagnosed glioma. For the study at large: Held at week 35, visit V12 was the safety follow-up, and visit V13 followed at week 47. General study findings and limits: Immune responses induced by the vaccine were seen in just over 90% of patients, spanning multiple MHC alleles.

Losses at the gene ends were 4 bases for V and 8 bases for J; bases not matched to a gene: 6. The CDR3 length is 15 residues. Germline values: CDR1 SGHRS, CDR2 YFSETQ. Indicated time point: week 35, safety follow-up. Doses of 300 ug of mutant IDH1 20-mer peptide were given with topical imiquimod. Scheduled for weeks 1, 3, 5, 7, 11, 15, 19 and 23, eight vaccinations were given to patients. Every donor had a new WHO grade 3 or 4 astrocytoma that was IDH1-mutant, with loss of nuclear ATRX. The method was immunoSEQ multiplex PCR; TCRdb's version includes in-frame clones alone and lacks a portion of them. The table includes about 60,000 clones, about 90% detected once. Notes on this clone: Antigen specificity is unknown.

V gene TRBV5-1 combines with J gene TRBJ2-1; TRBD2 matches 13 bases. The material was PBMCs, obtained from a glioma patient whose treatment included an IDH1 peptide vaccine. The receptor was derived from a man between 40 and 49 years old with glioma. The CDR3 is CASSPGLAGLDEQFF. Written as DNA, the CDR3 is TGCGCCAGCAGCCCGGGACTAGCGGGATTAGATGAGCAGTTCTTC.